One sample yielded the 16 T cell receptor beta chains listed below, sequenced in a study of shared clonotypes between healthy human individuals. The protocol was immunoSEQ multiplex PCR, while the TCRdb copy is restricted to in-frame clones and leaves out a portion. Seen here are approximately 940,000 clones, approximately 76% observed once, and the top ten hold roughly 1.5%. Input material: memory CD4+ T cells sorted from blood. Documented subset: CD45RA-negative fraction. The receptors come from a young man in good health.

Here the CDR3 DNA reads TGTGCCAGCGGACGGACAGGGGAGGACTATGGCTACACCTTC. Translated, it gives CASGRTGEDYGYTF. The rearrangement joins TRBV25-1 to TRBJ1-2, with TRBD1 matching over 9 bases. The J segment lost 3 bases and the V segment lost 8 bases, leaving 7 bases of the junction unmatched. Germline V gene sequence: CDR1 MGHDK, CDR2 SYGVNS. The CDR3 sequence is 14 residues long.

DNA for the CDR3: TGTGCCTGGAGTGTAACGAGGGGTTCACCCCTCCACTTT. Its protein product is CAWSVTRGSPLHF. This chain links TRBV30 with TRBJ1-6; tentative D call: TRBD1 (5 bases). In germline, CDR1 is GTSNPN, CDR2 SVGIG (reference sequence). V gave up 0 bases and J gave up 9 bases, with 9 bases separating them. The CDR3 runs to 13 residues. Supplemented by reference TRBV30 and TRBJ1-6, the full variable domain reads SQTIHQWPATLVQPVGSPLSLECTVEGTSNPNLYWYRQAAGRGLQLLFYSVGIGQISSEVPQNLSASRPQDRQFILSSKKLLLSDSGFYLCAWSVTRGSPLHFGNGTRLTVT.

This chain joins TRBV6-5 and TRBJ1-4, with 8 bases aligning to TRBD1. The germline V gene has CDR1 MNHEY and CDR2 SVGAGI. The CDR3 covers 14 residues. The V gene end was trimmed by 5 bases and the J gene end by 5 bases; junction bases not matched to a gene: 4. This CDR3 reads CASSKTGANEKLFF. CDR3 nucleotides: TGTGCCAGCAGTAAGACAGGGGCCAATGAAAAACTGTTTTTT.

The CDR3 nucleotides are TGTGCCAGCAAAAAAAGGGGGGGCACTGAAGCTTTCTTT. Amino acids: CASKKRGGTEAFF. V gene TRBV27 combines with J gene TRBJ1-1, with D possibly matching TRBD1 (6 bases). V dropped 7 bases and J dropped 4 bases, with 13 bases sitting between them. The CDR3 contains 13 residues. Germline loops: CDR1 MNHEY, CDR2 SMNVEV (reference sequence).

A word on this clone: The same CDR3 can be traced to other DNA sequences in this sample. This chain joins TRBV4-1 and TRBJ1-1; possibly TRBD1 for D (5 bases). Germline lookup yields CDR1 MGHRA and CDR2 YSYEKL. The length of the CDR3 is 14 residues. Trimming removed 0 bases at V and 5 bases at J, with 10 bases between. CDR3 in amino acids: CASSQDRGRTEAFF. In DNA form, the CDR3 reads TGCGCCAGCAGCCAAGATCGGGGGAGAACTGAAGCTTTCTTT.

J is TRBJ2-1 and V is TRBV30; TRBD1 might be the D (7 bases). CDR1 GTSNPN and CDR2 SVGIG come from the germline V gene (reference sequence). Trimming shortened V by 3 bases and J by 1 base, and 13 bases separated the two germline ends. This CDR3 contains 15 residues. Here the CDR3 reads CAWRSQGGSYNEQFF. The CDR3 DNA is TGTGCCTGGAGGTCCCAGGGGGGTTCCTACAATGAGCAGTTCTTC. The full variable domain, in which reference TRBV30 and TRBJ2-1 provide the parts outside the CDR3, is SQTIHQWPATLVQPVGSPLSLECTVEGTSNPNLYWYRQAAGRGLQLLFYSVGIGQISSEVPQNLSASRPQDRQFILSSKKLLLSDSGFYLCAWRSQGGSYNEQFFGPGTRLTVL.

J is TRBJ2-1 and V is TRBV9; 12 bases match TRBD2. Trimming cost V 3 bases and J 6 bases; bases outside gene matches: 1. The CDR3 extends over 14 amino acids. Per the germline V gene, CDR1 is SGDLS and CDR2 is YYNGEE. The CDR3 sequence is CASSGLAGVNEQFF. CDR3 coding DNA: TGTGCCAGCAGCGGACTAGCGGGGGTCAATGAGCAGTTCTTC. The full variable domain, in which reference TRBV9 and TRBJ2-1 provide the parts outside the CDR3, is DSGVTQTPKHLITATGQRVTLRCSPRSGDLSVYWYQQSLDQGLQFLIQYYNGEERAKGNILERFSAQQFPDLHSELNLSSLELGDSALYFCASSGLAGVNEQFFGPGTRLTVL.

This sequence joins TRBV10-1 and TRBJ2-1, with 14 bases identical to TRBD2. Germline CDR1 and CDR2: WNHNN and SYGVQD (reference sequence). This CDR3 is 16 amino acids long. V dropped 0 bases and J dropped 7; count of bases not matched to a gene: 2. CDR3 region: CASSESGLAGVNEQFF. The CDR3 coding sequence is TGCGCCAGCAGTGAGTCGGGACTAGCGGGGGTGAATGAGCAGTTCTTC.

V gene TRBV5-1 combines with J gene TRBJ1-4, with D tentatively TRBD1 (6 bases). V was clipped by 2 bases and J by 0 bases, with 8 bases between them. This CDR3 region has 15 residues. The germline gives CDR1 SGHRS, CDR2 YFSETQ. The chain's CDR3 is CASSFGQPTNEKLFF. CDR3 nucleotides: TGCGCCAGCAGCTTCGGACAGCCAACTAATGAAAAACTGTTTTTT.

The chain is built from TRBV4-1 and TRBJ1-1; weak D call: TRBD1 (5 bases). Germline loops: CDR1 MGHRA, CDR2 YSYEKL. Trimming removed 2 bases at V and 5 bases at J, with 18 bases between. The CDR3 totals 16 residues. CDR3 nucleotides: TGCGCCAGCAGCCAATTAAATTACGCGGGGGTTACTGAAGCTTTCTTT. Translating gives CASSQLNYAGVTEAFF.

A word on this clone: The sample holds other DNA sequences that translate to the same CDR3. The chain employs TRBV7-2 and TRBJ2-5; 8 bases are a match to TRBD1. Trimming at V came to 3 bases and at J to 5 bases, leaving 2 bases not matched to a gene. The CDR3 covers 13 residues. Germline values: CDR1 SGHTA, CDR2 FQGNSA. The CDR3 spells CASSFPGGETQYF. CDR3 nucleotides: TGTGCCAGCAGCTTCCCAGGGGGCGAGACCCAGTACTTC.

The genes are TRBV5-1 and TRBJ2-5; 10 nucleotides agree with TRBD1. V trimming: 3 bases; J trimming: 2 bases; junction bases outside the gene matches: 7. This CDR3 has 16 amino acids. Germline V CDR1 and CDR2: SGHRS, YFSETQ. DNA for the CDR3: TGCGCCAGCAGCTCACCGGGACAGGGGTGGCAAGAGACCCAGTACTTC. It translates to CASSSPGQGWQETQYF.

J is TRBJ2-2 and V is TRBV21-1; the D segment call TRBD2 is taken from the table without a DNA check. TRBV21-1 is a documented pseudogene. The CDR3 covers 15 residues. CDR3 coding DNA: TGTGCCAGCGCTCGTCCGGGAAATTACACCGGGGAGCTGTTTTTT. Its translation: CASARPGNYTGELFF.

The gene calls are TRBV25-1 and TRBJ1-2; D is perhaps TRBD1 (6 bases). Germline CDR1 and CDR2: MGHDK and SYGVNS. CDR3 length equals 17 residues. Trimming took 0 bases from V and 8 from J, leaving 22 bases between them. CDR3 sequence: CASSEYGTLGEAGGYTF. The CDR3 DNA is TGTGCCAGCAGTGAATACGGGACACTCGGGGAAGCGGGGGGCTACACCTTC.

The chain joins TRBV6-1 to TRBJ2-5; 7 bases map to TRBD1. J gave up 1 base and V 3 bases, and 5 bases lay outside the gene matches. Germline V gene data show CDR1 as MNHNS and CDR2 as SASEGT. The CDR3 runs to 15 residues. The CDR3 DNA is TGTGCCAGCAGTGATCTAGGGGGCTTCCAAGAGACCCAGTACTTC. Translation: CASSDLGGFQETQYF.

The genes are TRBV7-9 and TRBJ2-5; 8 bases are shared with TRBD1. This CDR3 comprises 16 residues. V lost 5 bases to trimming and J lost 2 bases; unmatched junction nucleotides: 10. Germline V gene sequence: CDR1 SEHNR, CDR2 FQNEAQ (reference sequence). The CDR3 here is CASSPRQGTLQETQYF. DNA of the CDR3: TGTGCCAGCAGCCCCCGACAGGGGACGTTACAAGAGACCCAGTACTTC.